The 17 T cell receptor beta chains given below trace back to one sample, sequenced in a study of Graves' ophthalmopathy and Graves' hyperthyroidism. RNA transcripts were the source from which TCR beta CDR3 regions were amplified. After a first-round RT-PCR with HTBI primers, a second-round multiplex PCR was run. TCRdb processed the multiplex PCR reads anew with MiXCR; each CDR3 protein has one entry. The sample consists of about 48,000 distinct CDR3 sequences, over 40% of them appearing once. The sample was peripheral blood. Receptor source: an adult man with Graves' ophthalmopathy.

This clonotype was observed a few times. The chain combines TRBV30 with TRBJ1-4; 7 bases map to TRBD1. The germline gives CDR1 GTSNPN, CDR2 SVGIG (reference sequence). This CDR3 is 16 amino acids long. J gave up 4 bases and V 5 bases, and 13 bases lay outside the gene matches. CDR3 protein: CAWPQKSGQINEKLFF. The CDR3 DNA reads as TGTGCCTGGCCTCAAAAATCGGGACAGATTAATGAAAAACTGTTTTTT.

By its share, this clonotype is medium-sized. The CDR3 DNA reads as TGTGCCAGCAGCCCAGGGCGACTCGCTCTCTATGGCTACACCTTC. Its protein is CASSPGRLALYGYTF. V usage is TRBV7-2 and J usage is TRBJ1-2, with D tentatively TRBD1 (5 bases). Germline V CDR1 and CDR2: SGHTA, FQGNSA. The CDR3 length is 15 residues. The germline V and J ends were trimmed by 5 bases and 4 bases, with 17 bases remaining between them. The full variable domain, in which reference TRBV7-2 and TRBJ1-2 provide the parts outside the CDR3, is GAGVSQSPSNKVTEKGKDVELRCDPISGHTALYWYRQSLGQGLEFLIYFQGNSAPDKSGLPSDRFSAERTGGSVSTLTIQRTQQEDSAVYLCASSPGRLALYGYTFGSGTRLTVV.

This sequence joins TRBV5-1 and TRBJ2-5; a weak D match, TRBD1 (6 bases). There are 15 residues in the CDR3. The germline CDR1 and CDR2 sequences are SGHRS and YFSETQ. Trimming pared 2 bases from V and 9 bases from J, leaving 20 bases between. The CDR3 region has the DNA TGCGCCAGCAGCTTAGACAGGAATGGCAATCAGCCCCAGTACTTC. It is translated as CASSLDRNGNQPQYF. Drawing the rest from reference TRBV5-1 and TRBJ2-5, the complete variable domain is KAGVTQTPRYLIKTRGQQVTLSCSPISGHRSVSWYQQTPGQGLQFLFEYFSETQRNKGNFPGRFSGRQFSNSRSEMNVSTLELGDSALYLCASSLDRNGNQPQYFGPGTRLLVL.

The chain recombines TRBV29-1 with TRBJ2-7; 7 bases match TRBD1. The CDR3 has 15 residues. The J segment lost 0 bases and the V segment lost 4 bases, leaving 9 bases of the junction unmatched. Per germline, CDR1 SQVTM and CDR2 ANQGSEA. Here the CDR3 reads CSVVTGSLLSYEQYF. The CDR3 region has the DNA TGCAGCGTTGTGACAGGGTCTCTCCTCTCCTACGAGCAGTACTTC.

A few counts support this clonotype. The rearrangement uses TRBV20-1 and TRBJ1-2; 7 bases line up with TRBD1. Germline V CDR1 and CDR2: DFQATT, SNEGSKA (reference sequence). The CDR3 totals 13 residues. The trim removed 6 bases at V and 6 bases at J, leaving 10 bases unmatched. The DNA of the CDR3 is TGCAGTGCGGTAAAAGACAGGGTCCATGGCTACACCTTC. It specifies CSAVKDRVHGYTF.

Turning to this clonotype: Because the CDR3 is missing its conserved closing phenylalanine or tryptophan, this is likely a read error. The rearrangement uses TRBV12-3 or TRBV12-4 and TRBJ2-1, with D perhaps matching TRBD2 (5 bases). Trimming removed 5 bases from V and 6 bases from J, with 20 bases in between. The CDR3 is 16 amino acids. CDR3 residues: CASSRPGTGSGNEQFL. The CDR3 region has the DNA TGTGCCAGCAGTCGACCGGGAACCGGGTCAGGCAATGAGCAGTTCCTC.

This clonotype was seen only once. The V gene is TRBV10-3, the J gene TRBJ1-4, with TRBD1 matching 7 bases. V lost 4 bases, J lost 5 bases, and 10 bases stayed unmatched. The CDR3 spans 16 residues. Germline CDR1 ENHRY, CDR2 SYGVKD. The CDR3 coding sequence is TGTGCCATCAGTGGTCCTAGGGGGCCCACCAATGAAAAACTGTTTTTT. Translation gives CAISGPRGPTNEKLFF.

V gene TRBV5-1 combines with J gene TRBJ1-5; no clear D. The CDR3 is 14 amino acids. CDR1 is SGHRS, CDR2 YFSETQ, per germline. Trimming removed 0 bases from V and 5 bases from J, with 9 bases in between. The CDR3 coding sequence is TGCGCCAGCAGCTTGGGGGGTCTGGATCAGCCCCAGCATTTT. This gives the protein CASSLGGLDQPQHF.

In the case of this clonotype: This clone may be a read error of a much larger clone one base away. The rearrangement uses TRBV10-3 and TRBJ1-1; D not certain. With 5 bases removed from V and 2 bases from J, the gap between germline ends came to 15 bases. The germline V gene encodes CDR1 ENHRY and CDR2 SYGVKD. CDR3 length: 15 residues. Here the CDR3 reads CAISRAGRINTEAFF. The CDR3, as DNA: TGTGCCATCAGTAGGGCCGGGAGGATTAACACTGAAGCTTTCTTT.

The chain joins TRBV14 to TRBJ2-3; 10 bases fit TRBD2. CDR3 length equals 16 residues. V shed 6 bases and J 6 bases; nucleotides not matched to a gene: 12. Per the germline V gene, CDR1 is SGHDN and CDR2 is FVKESK. The CDR3: CASSPSGGPTRDTQYF. CDR3 nucleotide sequence: TGTGCCAGCAGTCCTAGCGGGGGACCGACGAGGGATACGCAGTATTTT. Variable domain in full (rest from reference TRBV14 and TRBJ2-3): EAGVTQFPSHSVIEKGQTVTLRCDPISGHDNLYWYRRVMGKEIKFLLHFVKESKQDESGMPNNRFLAERTGGTYSTLKVQPAELEDSGVYFCASSPSGGPTRDTQYFGPGTRLTVL.

The J gene is TRBJ2-3, the V gene TRBV19, with D possibly TRBD2 on 6 matching bases. Trimming took off 5 bases at V and 0 bases at J, with 9 bases between the two ends. This CDR3 has 14 residues. Per germline, CDR1 LNHDA and CDR2 SQIVND (reference sequence). CDR3 sequence reads: CASSGLTSTDTQYF. The CDR3 DNA is TGTGCCAGTAGTGGACTAACTAGCACAGATACGCAGTATTTT.

This clonotype has just a few counts. The rearrangement joins TRBV7-2 to TRBJ1-1; a weak D match, TRBD1 (5 bases). The V and J ends lost 5 bases and 2 bases respectively, with 12 bases between them. CDR3 size: 14 residues. Looked up from germline, CDR1 is SGHTA and CDR2 is FQGNSA. CDR3 protein: CASSTRVVNTEAFF. The CDR3 DNA sequence: TGTGCCAGCAGCACCAGGGTTGTCAACACTGAAGCTTTCTTT.

This clonotype was recorded only once. This chain connects TRBV7-3 to TRBJ2-7; D possibly corresponds to TRBD2 (7 bases). The V end lost 5 bases, the J end lost 5 bases, and 13 bases lay between the germline ends. Germline CDR1 reads SGHTA; CDR2 reads FQGTGA. The CDR3 has 13 amino acids. The DNA of the CDR3 is TGTGCCAGCAGCCGGACGGGGGGCAACGAGCAGTACTTC. The encoded protein is CASSRTGGNEQYF.

This clonotype was detected only a few times. The chain uses TRBV5-1 and TRBJ2-3; TRBD2 might be the D (5 bases). The CDR3 covers 14 residues. Trimming removed 4 bases at V and 2 bases at J, with 11 bases between. Looked up from germline, CDR1 is SGHRS and CDR2 is YFSETQ. This CDR3 reads CASSLSGTTDTQYF. CDR3 nucleotides: TGCGCCAGCAGCCTAAGCGGTACCACAGATACGCAGTATTTT.

This clonotype was detected ten times or more. The rearrangement joins TRBV19 to TRBJ1-2; D possibly corresponds to TRBD1 (5 bases). This CDR3 is built from 13 residues. The germline V gene encodes CDR1 LNHDA and CDR2 SQIVND (reference sequence). Trimming shortened V by 3 bases and J by 4 bases, and 9 bases separated the two germline ends. The DNA for the CDR3 is TGTGCCAGTAGTATTGACAGAAGCTATGGCTACACCTTC. It is translated as CASSIDRSYGYTF.

The chain couples TRBV5-1 to TRBJ2-1; TRBD2 matches at 7 bases. The germline CDR1 and CDR2 sequences are SGHRS and YFSETQ. The V segment lost 0 bases and the J segment 6 bases; nucleotides outside the gene matches: 6. This CDR3 spans 15 amino acids. Here the CDR3 reads CASSLEGTTLNEQFF. The DNA for the CDR3 is TGCGCCAGCAGCTTGGAGGGGACTACACTCAATGAGCAGTTCTTC.

The chain links TRBV20-1 to TRBJ2-6, with unresolved D. This CDR3 is built from 15 residues. CDR1 is DFQATT, CDR2 SNEGSKA, per germline (reference sequence). V gave up 4 bases and J gave up 8 bases, with 18 bases separating them. The CDR3: CSAKGGLVWTNVLTF. CDR3 coding DNA: TGCAGTGCTAAGGGTGGCCTTGTCTGGACCAACGTCCTGACTTTC.